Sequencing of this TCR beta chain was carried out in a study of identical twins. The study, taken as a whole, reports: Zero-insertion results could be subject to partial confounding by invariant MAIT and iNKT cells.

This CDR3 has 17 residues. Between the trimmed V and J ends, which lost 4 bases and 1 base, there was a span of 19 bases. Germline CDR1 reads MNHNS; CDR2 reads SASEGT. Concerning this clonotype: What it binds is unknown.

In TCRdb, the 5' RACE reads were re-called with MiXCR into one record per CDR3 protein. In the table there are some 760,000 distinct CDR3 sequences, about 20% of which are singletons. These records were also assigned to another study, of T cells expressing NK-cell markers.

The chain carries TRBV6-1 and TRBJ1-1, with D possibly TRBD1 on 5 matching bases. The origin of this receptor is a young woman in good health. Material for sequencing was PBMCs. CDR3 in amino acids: CASSGRWGSSRNTEAFF. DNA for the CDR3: TGTGCCAGCAGTGGAAGGTGGGGCAGCTCAAGGAACACTGAAGCTTTCTTT.